Below, 28 T cell receptor beta chains from the same sample are listed, as sequenced in a study of T cell responses to AZD1222 COVID-19 vaccine. This table comes from immunoSEQ multiplex PCR, and its TCRdb copy is limited to in-frame clones, with some not included. The table includes over 150,000 clones, more than 70% detected once. The sample consisted of peripheral blood, taken on day 0 of AZD1222 vaccination. Source of these receptors: an adult in good health.

The chain employs TRBV3-1 (or the pseudogene TRBV3-2) and TRBJ2-5; D possibly corresponds to TRBD2 (5 bases). This CDR3 contains 14 residues. V was clipped by 0 bases and J by 9 bases, with 14 bases between them. Germline values: CDR1 LGHDT, CDR2 YNNKEL (reference sequence). CDR3 amino acids: CASSQDLGSWSQYF. The CDR3 nucleotides are TGTGCCAGCAGCCAAGATCTGGGGAGTTGGTCCCAGTACTTC.

The chain uses TRBV5-1 and TRBJ1-2; no reliable D call. Germline CDR1 SGHRS, CDR2 YFSETQ. Trimming pared 0 bases from V and 8 bases from J, leaving 17 bases between. The CDR3 runs 15 residues. The CDR3 nucleotides read TGCGCCAGCAGCTTGGAAAGTGGGGTGCGACGGGGCTACACCTTC. This codes for CASSLESGVRRGYTF.

This chain connects TRBV6-5 to TRBJ1-5, with D perhaps TRBD1 (5 bases). Trimming stripped 5 bases from V and 0 bases from J, with 11 bases between. CDR3 size: 15 residues. Looked up from germline, CDR1 is MNHEY and CDR2 is SVGAGI. CDR3 coding DNA: TGTGCCAGCAGTCCCCAGGGAATTAGCAATCAGCCCCAGCATTTT. Protein sequence: CASSPQGISNQPQHF.

This sequence joins TRBV25-1 and TRBJ2-7; D gene uncertain. The CDR3 consists of 13 residues. Trimming left V 2 bases short and J 2 bases short, with 7 bases between. The germline CDR1 and CDR2 sequences are MGHDK and SYGVNS. The CDR3 here is CASSEPVAYEQYF. CDR3 nucleotide sequence: TGTGCCAGCAGTGAACCCGTTGCCTACGAGCAGTACTTC.

This clone has more than one count but fewer than ten. The gene calls are TRBV5-3 and TRBJ2-6, with 12 bases aligning to TRBD1. TRBV5-3 is flagged as an ORF with uncertain function. The CDR3 totals 18 residues. The ends lost 3 bases at V and 0 bases at J; junction bases unmatched: 4. The CDR3 DNA reads TGTGCCAGAAGCTGGCCGGGACAGGGGGCCTCTGGGGCCAACGTCCTGACTTTC. This codes for CARSWPGQGASGANVLTF.

This clone was seen only a few times. The chain carries TRBV11-2 and TRBJ1-6, with 7 bases fitting TRBD1. CDR3 length: 15 residues. Germline loops: CDR1 SGHAT, CDR2 FQNNGV. The junction had 6 bases not matched to a gene; V was cut back by 2 bases and J by 8 bases. The CDR3 DNA reads as TGTGCCAGCAGCTTATTGGGGCAGGGGGATTCACCCCTCCACTTT. Translated: CASSLLGQGDSPLHF.

This chain connects TRBV29-1 to TRBJ1-1; D remains unclear. Germline V lookup: CDR1 SQVTM, CDR2 ANQGSEA. The CDR3 covers 12 residues. Trimming shortened V by 4 bases and J by 5 bases, and 11 bases separated the two germline ends. CDR3 sequence: CSVARGETEAFF. CDR3 bases: TGCAGCGTTGCGCGGGGTGAGACTGAAGCTTTCTTT.

V usage is TRBV24-1 and J usage is TRBJ2-5, with D maybe TRBD1 (6 bases). The CDR3 is made up of 15 amino acids. V shed 3 bases and J shed 4 bases, with 14 bases lying between them. Germline CDR1 reads KGHDR; CDR2 reads SFDVKD. The DNA for the CDR3 is TGTGCCACCAGTGATCTGACAGGATCCCCAGAGACCCAGTACTTC. Translation: CATSDLTGSPETQYF.

The chain carries TRBV2 and TRBJ2-3; D might be TRBD1 (8 bases). Trimming stripped 5 bases from V and 0 bases from J, with 21 bases between. The CDR3 totals 18 residues. CDR1 SNHLY and CDR2 FYNNEI come from the germline V gene. CDR3 coding DNA: TGTGCCAGCAGTCGACAGGGGCCAGCGGGGACTAGCACAGATACGCAGTATTTT. As protein: CASSRQGPAGTSTDTQYF.

The CDR3 spells CASTTGLEKLFF. CDR3 bases: TGTGCCAGCACTACTGGACTTGAAAAACTGTTTTTT. The chain employs TRBV28 and TRBJ1-4; no clear D gene. From germline, CDR1 is MDHEN and CDR2 SYDVKM. The V end lost 7 bases, the J end lost 7 bases, and 10 bases lay between the germline ends. The CDR3 sequence is 12 residues long.

The chain uses TRBV9 and TRBJ1-6; D is uncertain. The CDR3 consists of 14 residues. Germline CDR1 is SGDLS and CDR2 is YYNGEE. Trimming took off 0 bases at V and 9 bases at J, with 10 bases between the two ends. The CDR3 region has the DNA TGTGCCAGCAGCGTAGCTACGGATTCTTCACCCCTCCACTTT. Translated, it gives CASSVATDSSPLHF.

The V and J genes are TRBV30 and TRBJ1-5; 9 nucleotides agree with TRBD1. The J segment lost 5 bases and the V segment lost 1 base, leaving 3 bases of the junction unmatched. CDR3 length: 14 residues. Germline values: CDR1 GTSNPN, CDR2 SVGIG (reference sequence). The CDR3 DNA reads as TGTGCCTGGAGTGCCGGACAGGGGCATCAGCCCCAGCATTTT. This translates into CAWSAGQGHQPQHF.

This clone appeared a single time. The V gene is TRBV28, the J gene TRBJ1-6, with TRBD1 identical over 12 bases. This CDR3 spans 17 amino acids. Germline CDR1 and CDR2: MDHEN and SYDVKM. The ends lost 5 bases at V and 2 bases at J; junction bases unmatched: 4. The CDR3 sequence: CASSPGQGATYNSPLHF. Here the CDR3 DNA reads TGTGCCAGCAGTCCGGGACAGGGGGCGACCTATAATTCACCCCTCCACTTT.

The chain employs TRBV15 and TRBJ2-5, with D unclear. Germline V gene data show CDR1 as LNHNV and CDR2 as YYDKDF (reference sequence). V gave up 3 bases and J gave up 5 bases, with 16 bases separating them. This CDR3 spans 15 amino acids. CDR3 DNA: TGTGCCACCAGCAGGGAGCGACAAACCTCGGAGACCCAGTACTTC. Translated, it gives CATSRERQTSETQYF.

The chain recombines TRBV14 with TRBJ1-2, with D tentatively TRBD1 (5 bases). CDR3 length: 16 amino acids. Per germline, CDR1 SGHDN and CDR2 FVKESK. With 4 bases removed from V and 1 base from J, the gap between germline ends came to 16 bases. The CDR3 reads CASSPVPGTFNYGYTF. CDR3 DNA: TGTGCCAGCAGCCCGGTCCCAGGGACCTTTAACTATGGCTACACCTTC. Drawing the rest from reference TRBV14 and TRBJ1-2, the complete variable domain is EAGVTQFPSHSVIEKGQTVTLRCDPISGHDNLYWYRRVMGKEIKFLLHFVKESKQDESGMPNNRFLAERTGGTYSTLKVQPAELEDSGVYFCASSPVPGTFNYGYTFGSGTRLTVV.

The chain employs TRBV19 and TRBJ1-1, with 8 bases that match TRBD1. Germline values: CDR1 LNHDA, CDR2 SQIVND (reference sequence). Unmatched junction bases numbered 7, after V lost 4 bases and J lost 3 bases. This CDR3 has 15 residues. This CDR3 is CASSRTDRDYTEAFF. The CDR3 DNA sequence: TGTGCCAGTAGTAGGACGGACAGGGATTACACTGAAGCTTTCTTT.

The chain employs TRBV4-3 and TRBJ1-2, with D possibly matching TRBD1 (5 bases). The germline V gene has CDR1 LGHNA and CDR2 YSLEER. With 3 bases removed from V and 4 bases from J, the gap between germline ends came to 18 bases. The CDR3 is 16 residues long. The CDR3 nucleotides are TGCGCCAGCAGCCAGCAGGGCGGGGATGATGTCTATGGCTACACCTTC. It codes for CASSQQGGDDVYGYTF.

V and J are TRBV7-3 and TRBJ2-6, with D perhaps matching TRBD1 (5 bases). The CDR3 consists of 14 residues. Trimming removed 5 bases at V and 2 bases at J, with 7 bases between. CDR1 is SGHTA and CDR2 is FQGTGA in the germline V gene. The DNA for the CDR3 is TGTGCCAGCAGCCAAGGGGCTGGGGCCAACGTCCTGACTTTC. This encodes CASSQGAGANVLTF. Full variable domain (rest looked up from reference TRBV7-3 and TRBJ2-6): GAGVSQTPSNKVTEKGKYVELRCDPISGHTALYWYRQSLGQGPEFLIYFQGTGAADDSGLPNDRFFAVRPEGSVSTLKIQRTERGDSAVYLCASSQGAGANVLTFGAGSRLTVL.

This chain uses TRBV20-1 with TRBJ1-1, with 7 nucleotides matching TRBD1. Trimming removed 3 bases from V and 1 base from J; junction bases left unmatched: 8. Germline CDR1 DFQATT, CDR2 SNEGSKA (reference sequence). This CDR3 contains 15 residues. DNA of the CDR3: TGCAGTGCTAGTCGGATGGACAGGCAGAACACTGAAGCTTTCTTT. It yields the protein CSASRMDRQNTEAFF.

The chain employs TRBV28 and TRBJ1-5; possibly TRBD1 for D (6 bases). This CDR3 is built from 16 residues. V lost 5 bases, J lost 3 bases, and 17 bases lay in between. Germline V gene sequence: CDR1 MDHEN, CDR2 SYDVKM. CDR3 amino acids: CASSPRLQGNNQPQHF. The CDR3 nucleotides are TGTGCCAGCAGTCCACGGCTGCAGGGGAACAATCAGCCCCAGCATTTT. Full variable domain (remainder filled in from reference TRBV28 and TRBJ1-5): DVKVTQSSRYLVKRTGEKVFLECVQDMDHENMFWYRQDPGLGLRLIYFSYDVKMKEKGDIPEGYSVSREKKERFSLILESASTNQTSMYLCASSPRLQGNNQPQHFGDGTRLSIL.

The chain combines TRBV29-1 with TRBJ1-2; maybe TRBD1 (6 bases). Germline-derived CDR1 and CDR2 are SQVTM and ANQGSEA. V was shortened by 3 bases and J by 1 base, with 12 bases between the two germline ends. The CDR3 has 14 residues. The CDR3 coding sequence is TGCAGCGTTGATGAGGGGGGGCTTAACTATGGCTACACCTTC. Translation gives CSVDEGGLNYGYTF.

This sequence joins TRBV20-1 and TRBJ2-7, with unresolved D. The CDR3 covers 11 residues. Germline V gives CDR1 DFQATT, CDR2 SNEGSKA (reference sequence). The CDR3 region is CIVPGRDEQYF. For the CDR3, the DNA is TGCATCGTCCCTGGGCGAGACGAGCAGTACTTC.

V and J are TRBV7-2 and TRBJ2-7; D not resolved. The V end lost 5 bases, the J end lost 4 bases, and 9 bases lay between the germline ends. The CDR3 is 12 residues long. The germline CDR1 and CDR2 sequences are SGHTA and FQGNSA. The CDR3 nucleotides read TGTGCCAGCAGCATCTTTGCGTACGAGCAGTACTTC. The encoded protein is CASSIFAYEQYF.

This chain uses TRBV30 with TRBJ1-5, with D maybe TRBD1 (5 bases). Germline CDR1 is GTSNPN and CDR2 is SVGIG (reference sequence). The CDR3 extends over 13 amino acids. The V and J ends lost 0 bases and 5 bases respectively, with 8 bases between them. The chain's CDR3 is CAWSVQGDQPQHF. The CDR3 nucleotides are TGTGCCTGGAGTGTACAAGGGGATCAGCCCCAGCATTTT.

The V and J genes are TRBV5-4 and TRBJ1-4, with 7 bases aligning to TRBD1. The V gene end was trimmed by 2 bases and the J gene end by 5 bases; junction bases not matched to a gene: 6. The CDR3 is 15 residues long. CDR1 is SGHNT and CDR2 is YYREEE in the germline V gene (reference sequence). This CDR3 reads CASSLGGGGNEKLFF. The CDR3 DNA follows: TGTGCCAGCAGCTTAGGGGGCGGGGGAAATGAAAAACTGTTTTTT.

The rearrangement links TRBV6-5 to TRBJ1-1, with unresolved D. The CDR3 length is 13 residues. Germline values: CDR1 MNHEY, CDR2 SVGAGI. V lost 2 bases and J 2 bases, leaving 6 bases between the germline ends. CDR3 coding DNA: TGTGCCAGCAGTTACCCGGGTAACACTGAAGCTTTCTTT. This translates into CASSYPGNTEAFF.

The rearrangement links TRBV4-1 to TRBJ1-3; no reliable D call. The ends were cut back, 0 bases at V and 4 bases at J, with 16 bases in the middle. This CDR3 has 17 amino acids. The V gene's germline CDR1 is MGHRA and CDR2 YSYEKL. The CDR3: CASSQEGGGLPGNTIYF. CDR3 bases: TGCGCCAGCAGCCAAGAAGGCGGAGGCCTTCCGGGAAACACCATATATTTT.

The chain uses TRBV5-4 and TRBJ1-1; TRBD1 aligns across 10 bases. The CDR3 contains 16 residues. Germline V lookup: CDR1 SGHNT, CDR2 YYREEE (reference sequence). Losses at the gene ends were 4 bases for V and 1 base for J; bases not matched to a gene: 7. Written as DNA, the CDR3 is TGTGCCAGCAGCCCGACAGGGGGCGCGGGGAACACTGAAGCTTTCTTT. As protein: CASSPTGGAGNTEAFF.